This TCR beta chain was sequenced for a study of blood T cell repertoires in COVID-19. This table comes from immunoSEQ multiplex PCR, and its TCRdb copy is limited to in-frame clones, with some not included. The sample consists of roughly 150,000 clones, around 87% of them appearing once. There are 14 residues in the CDR3. Germline CDR1 LGHNT, CDR2 FRNRAP. Trimming shortened V by 7 bases and J by 1 base, and 11 bases separated the two germline ends. This clonotype was obtained from a middle-aged woman with acute or convalescent COVID-19. The source material was peripheral blood. The chain links TRBV12-5 to TRBJ1-3; D is uncertain. The CDR3 sequence is CASATLGSGNTIYF. The DNA of the CDR3 is TGTGCTAGTGCCACACTAGGTTCTGGAAACACCATATATTTT.